This TCR beta chain is from a study of blood T cell repertoires in COVID-19. Generated by immunoSEQ multiplex PCR, the TCRdb table keeps only in-frame clones and is missing some. There are hundreds of thousands of clones in the sample; almost 85% occur only once, and roughly 5.3% lies in the top ten. The CDR3 length is 14 residues. Germline V lookup: CDR1 MNHEY, CDR2 SMNVEV (reference sequence). Trimming took 3 bases from V and 6 from J; bases not matched to a gene: 5. This chain uses TRBV27 with TRBJ1-5, with 7 bases identical to TRBD1. The sample was peripheral blood. This sequence originates from a man aged 50-60 years with active or convalescent COVID-19. The CDR3 DNA follows: TGTGCCAGCAGTTTCCGACAGGGCGGTCAGCCCCAGCATTTT. Translating gives CASSFRQGGQPQHF.